The rows below give T cell receptor beta chains drawn from one sample of a study of blood T cell repertoires in COVID-19. The protocol was immunoSEQ multiplex PCR, while the TCRdb copy is restricted to in-frame clones and leaves out a portion. The data contain roughly 200,000 clones, 70% to 90% of them singletons. The specimen was peripheral blood. The receptors derive from a woman aged 80 or over with acute or convalescent COVID-19. Both conserved end residues are trimmed from each CDR3.

TRBV18	ASSPTIEPRGGEQF
TRBV6-5	ASSSAGSSYNEQF
TRBV3-1/TRBV3-2	ASSQHNGRGTYNEQF
TRBV15	ATSRGASGTDTQY
TRBV6-1	ASSERTPGLAGGSYNEQF
TRBV6-1	ASSALKGTSGRVNEQF
TRBV19	ASSIWTGRIGDTEAF
TRBV7-6	ASSEGGGSSGNTIY
TRBV5-6	ASSLQFYEQY
TRBV7-2	ASSLASGGPHNEQF
TRBV14	ASSQKAYNFGNTIY
TRBV4-1	ASSQEDRTWAF
TRBV7-6	ASSLERGGQPQH
TRBV2	ASSGTLEKLF
TRBV5-1	ASTPKAGTGITDTQY
TRBV28	ASQDRDQPQH
TRBV3-1/TRBV3-2	ASSPQEETQY
TRBV9	ASSVGGSGPGGNQPQH
TRBV11-2	ASSANRAEGNTIY
TRBV5-3	ARSTGLAGGPEMDEQF
TRBV5-8	ASSPTGGRETQY
TRBV4-2	ASSQHLGGATNEKLF
TRBV6-6	ASSGSGQLNTGELF
TRBV5-8	ASSYSGSNQPQH
TRBV18	ASAGLTDTQY
TRBV18	ASSPRGVEEKLF
TRBV19	ASSTQSAPH
TRBV6-6	ASRPSGSSYEQY
TRBV5-6	ASRRGASAGYT
TRBV19	ASSIQNYGYT
TRBV6-5	ASYRAPYEQY